This T cell receptor beta chain was found in a study of blood T cell repertoires in COVID-19. Study at large: T cells, B-cell-depleted T cells, or PBMCs provided the cDNA or gDNA that served as material.

Authors' data handling: Reference gene primer amplification in the assay estimated nucleated cell counts. TCRdb's table, derived via immunoSEQ multiplex PCR, lists solely in-frame clones and lacks some. Clonal size and the V and J genes are those of that table, whereas D and trimming came from the DNA. The repertoire includes some 400,000 clones, approximately 80% of them detected once, and roughly 1.2% sits in the top ten. Comment on this clone: Other DNA variants within this sample encode the same CDR3.

V was shortened by 4 bases and J by 2 bases, with 10 bases between the two germline ends. Germline CDR1 reads SGHRS; CDR2 reads YFSETQ. The CDR3 consists of 15 residues. The chain couples TRBV5-1 to TRBJ1-6, with D possibly being TRBD1 (5 bases). The source of this sequence is a human donor with acute or convalescent COVID-19. The donor label of this sample is uncertain. Sequenced sample: peripheral blood. CDR3 protein: CASSPGGTYNSPLHF. The CDR3 nucleotides are TGCGCCAGCAGCCCCGGGGGTACCTATAATTCACCCCTCCACTTT.